This T cell receptor beta chain was captured in a study of blood T cell repertoires in COVID-19 (dated by TCRdb to the early 2020s). Study-level background: The collaborator samples originated in the United States, Italy and Spain and spanned the acute and convalescent phases of COVID-19. The samples were drawn from two sources: the first 160 participants of the ongoing ImmuneRACE study, and over 1,000 subjects contributed by 6 global collaborators. The dataset comprised deeply sampled blood TCRbeta repertoires from subjects exposed to, actively infected with, or recovered from COVID-19. The repertoires were released in a freely available public database intended as a resource for research on the immune response to SARS-CoV-2. The material from the prospective study consisted of cDNA or gDNA derived from T cells, B-cell-depleted T cells, or PBMCs. HLA class I and class II types, where available, came from metadata supplied by the sample provider rather than from assay-based typing. Sample metadata almost always included a de-identified subject ID, COVID-19 status, age in years and sex. Study-level results and caveats: How much clinical and demographic metadata was included differed by source and by participant, and the metadata was provided uncurated.

Taken from the germline V gene, the CDR1 and CDR2 loops are MNHEY and SVGAGI. Including the terminal cysteine and phenylalanine, the CDR3 comprises 16 residues. Only the CDR3 DNA is retained, 48 bases long and in frame from the first base. V trim: 4 bases; J trim: 7 bases; unmatched bases: 13. The immunoSEQ Assay, a bias-controlled multiplex PCR, was used to amplify TCRbeta CDR3 regions from genomic DNA. Regarding the original processing steps: The number of nucleated cells in each sample was estimated from the amplification of reference gene primers within the assay. To quantify the absolute abundance of each unique TCRbeta CDR3 rearrangement, sequence reads were collapsed and filtered. For each sample, productive Simpson clonality was calculated as the square root of Simpson's diversity index across productive rearrangements. The clones in this table, taken by TCRdb from immuneACCESS, are in-frame only. Not every clone is retained; where verified, under half of the shortfall comes from an unresolved V gene, and the cause of the rest is unknown. Clone size and V and J calls were adopted from that table, with D and trimming inferred from the DNA. This sample has about 140,000 clones in its table, and about 83% of those were observed once. The ten largest clones add up to 8% to 9% of the sample.

The collaborating institutions used their own protocols to collect whole blood in K2EDTA tubes. For TCRbeta analysis, collaborators shipped samples in one of three forms: frozen whole blood, isolated PBMCs, or DNA extracted from either of those sample types. As regards this clone: Its specific antigen is unknown. The record has no base qualities; no much larger clone is one base away.

The sample comprised peripheral blood. The rearrangement joined TRBV6-5 to TRBJ2-1; TRBD2 fits 7 bases in the junction. The sequence derives from a woman aged 45-59 years with active or convalescent COVID-19. In nucleotide form, the sequence is TGTGCCAGCAGTTGGGATAGCGGGCACCGGAAGAATGAGCAGTTCTTC. Translated, this is CASSWDSGHRKNEQFF.